The rows below give T cell receptor beta chains drawn from one sample of a study of blood T cell repertoires in COVID-19. Sequenced by immunoSEQ multiplex PCR; TCRdb stores in-frame clones only, minus some. The sample yields 300,000 to 400,000 clones, approximately 86% seen once. The sample comprised PBMCs or T cells enriched from blood (not recorded which). The receptors come from a woman aged 40 to 55 with acute COVID-19. Each CDR3 is given with its conserved first and last residue. Fields, in order: CDR3 DNA, CDR3 protein, clone size, J gene, D gene, V gene. The D gene is left open where the match is weak. For some rows the clone size is stated as once, few or many, or as a class when expanded; others skip it.

cdr3_nt: TGTGCCAGCAGCCAAGAGTTGGTCGCAAAATTTGAAAAACTGTTTTTT; cdr3_aa: CASSQELVAKFEKLFF; clone_size: .; j_call: TRBJ1-4; d_call: .; v_call: TRBV7-6
cdr3_nt: TGTGCCAGCAGTTCCTCGGGCCCCTACGAGCAGTACTTC; cdr3_aa: CASSSSGPYEQYF; clone_size: few; j_call: TRBJ2-7; d_call: .; v_call: TRBV6-6
cdr3_nt: TGTGCCAGCAGTTACCTGGGGCCATACACTGAAGCTTTCTTT; cdr3_aa: CASSYLGPYTEAFF; clone_size: .; j_call: TRBJ1-1; d_call: .; v_call: TRBV6-2/TRBV6-3
cdr3_nt: TGTGCCACCAGCTCGTTCGAGAGGAGGGGACAGGGGGCTGACTTC; cdr3_aa: CATSSFERRGQGADF; clone_size: .; j_call: TRBJ2-7; d_call: TRBD1; v_call: TRBV15
cdr3_nt: TGTGCCAGCAGTGAATACGGGGGTACAGATACGCAGTATTTT; cdr3_aa: CASSEYGGTDTQYF; clone_size: .; j_call: TRBJ2-3; d_call: .; v_call: TRBV25-1
cdr3_nt: TGTGCCAGCAGCTTAGCCCCTCCGTCGGCTAGCGGGGGAAACAATGAGCAGTTCTTC; cdr3_aa: CASSLAPPSASGGNNEQFF; clone_size: .; j_call: TRBJ2-1; d_call: TRBD2; v_call: TRBV11-2
cdr3_nt: TGTGCCAGCAGCCAAGGGCGGCAGAATGGCTACACCTTC; cdr3_aa: CASSQGRQNGYTF; clone_size: .; j_call: TRBJ1-2; d_call: .; v_call: TRBV3-1/TRBV3-2
cdr3_nt: TGTGCCAGCAGCCAAGAACGTCCTAGCGGGGTCTTGCGGACCCAGTACTTC; cdr3_aa: CASSQERPSGVLRTQYF; clone_size: .; j_call: TRBJ2-5; d_call: TRBD2; v_call: TRBV14
cdr3_nt: TGTGCCAGCACAGGGGACGATACAAATACGCAGTATTTT; cdr3_aa: CASTGDDTNTQYF; clone_size: .; j_call: TRBJ2-3; d_call: .; v_call: TRBV6-5
cdr3_nt: TGTGCCTGCGGACAGGGGCAGGCTAACTATGGCTACACCTTC; cdr3_aa: CACGQGQANYGYTF; clone_size: .; j_call: TRBJ1-2; d_call: TRBD1; v_call: TRBV5-4
cdr3_nt: TGTGCCAGCAGTGATTGGGGGGGACCTTATAATTCACCCCTCCACTTT; cdr3_aa: CASSDWGGPYNSPLHF; clone_size: .; j_call: TRBJ1-6; d_call: .; v_call: TRBV2
cdr3_nt: TGCGCCAGCAGCCCTCAGCCGACTAGCGGGGGATCCTACGAGCAGTACTTC; cdr3_aa: CASSPQPTSGGSYEQYF; clone_size: .; j_call: TRBJ2-7; d_call: TRBD2; v_call: TRBV4-1
cdr3_nt: TGTGCCAGCAGTACCGGGACAGGGTCGGTTCAGCCCCAGCATTTT; cdr3_aa: CASSTGTGSVQPQHF; clone_size: .; j_call: TRBJ1-5; d_call: TRBD1; v_call: TRBV27
cdr3_nt: TGCGCCAGCAGCCACCCGGGACAGGGGGCCCCCTACGAGCAGTACTTC; cdr3_aa: CASSHPGQGAPYEQYF; clone_size: .; j_call: TRBJ2-7; d_call: TRBD1; v_call: TRBV4-1
cdr3_nt: TGTGCCGTTGGGAGACGAACCGGGGAGCTGTTTTTT; cdr3_aa: CAVGRRTGELFF; clone_size: .; j_call: TRBJ2-2; d_call: .; v_call: TRBV19
cdr3_nt: TGTGCCAGCAGGAATACAGGGGGGGAAAAACTGTTTTTT; cdr3_aa: CASRNTGGEKLFF; clone_size: .; j_call: TRBJ1-4; d_call: TRBD1; v_call: TRBV6-5
cdr3_nt: TGCAGTGCTAGTCCCGGGACAGGGGGCTACGAGCAGTACTTC; cdr3_aa: CSASPGTGGYEQYF; clone_size: .; j_call: TRBJ2-7; d_call: TRBD1; v_call: TRBV20-1
cdr3_nt: TGTGCCAGCAGTTACAGGGAGGGGATCCCCGGGGAGCTGTTTTTT; cdr3_aa: CASSYREGIPGELFF; clone_size: .; j_call: TRBJ2-2; d_call: .; v_call: TRBV2
cdr3_nt: TGCGCCAGCAGCCCAAGGACAGGGGGGTCAGATACGCAGTATTTT; cdr3_aa: CASSPRTGGSDTQYF; clone_size: .; j_call: TRBJ2-3; d_call: TRBD1; v_call: TRBV5-1
cdr3_nt: TGTGCCAGCAGCCTATATCGCTCTGGGGCCAACGTCCTGACTTTC; cdr3_aa: CASSLYRSGANVLTF; clone_size: .; j_call: TRBJ2-6; d_call: .; v_call: TRBV3-1/TRBV3-2
cdr3_nt: TGCGCCAGCAGCCAGAGTTCCCGGGACAGTTACTATGGCTACACCTTC; cdr3_aa: CASSQSSRDSYYGYTF; clone_size: once; j_call: TRBJ1-2; d_call: TRBD1; v_call: TRBV4-1
cdr3_nt: TGTGCCAGCAGTTATACTCGACAGGGGACCCATAATTCACCCCTCCACTTT; cdr3_aa: CASSYTRQGTHNSPLHF; clone_size: .; j_call: TRBJ1-6; d_call: TRBD1; v_call: TRBV2
cdr3_nt: TGTGCCAGCAGCTTAGTCCAACCTACTAGCACAGATACGCAGTATTTT; cdr3_aa: CASSLVQPTSTDTQYF; clone_size: .; j_call: TRBJ2-3; d_call: .; v_call: TRBV7-2
cdr3_nt: TGTGCCACGGCGCGAACCGGGGGGGCCGGGGGGCAGTTCTTC; cdr3_aa: CATARTGGAGGQFF; clone_size: .; j_call: TRBJ2-1; d_call: TRBD2; v_call: TRBV15
cdr3_nt: TGTGCCAGCAGCGCTGGGGGACTGATTCAGTACTTC; cdr3_aa: CASSAGGLIQYF; clone_size: .; j_call: TRBJ2-4; d_call: .; v_call: TRBV7-9
cdr3_nt: TGTGCCAGCAGCTTTTCCCGACAGAGCTGGGGGACCCAGTACTTC; cdr3_aa: CASSFSRQSWGTQYF; clone_size: .; j_call: TRBJ2-5; d_call: .; v_call: TRBV11-1
cdr3_nt: TGTGCCAGCAGTGGCTGGGGGGGTTACGAGCAGTACTTC; cdr3_aa: CASSGWGGYEQYF; clone_size: .; j_call: TRBJ2-7; d_call: TRBD2; v_call: TRBV6-2/TRBV6-3
cdr3_nt: TGTGCCAGCAGCTTGGGAAGCAACTATAATTCACCCCTCCACTTT; cdr3_aa: CASSLGSNYNSPLHF; clone_size: .; j_call: TRBJ1-6; d_call: .; v_call: TRBV5-8
cdr3_nt: TGTGCCAGCTCACCACCCTCTACTAGTTACAATGAGCAGTTCTTC; cdr3_aa: CASSPPSTSYNEQFF; clone_size: .; j_call: TRBJ2-1; d_call: .; v_call: TRBV18
cdr3_nt: TGTGCCAGCAGCCCTACGCAAACTAGCGGGAGGACTGATGAGCAGTTCTTC; cdr3_aa: CASSPTQTSGRTDEQFF; clone_size: .; j_call: TRBJ2-1; d_call: TRBD2; v_call: TRBV11-2
cdr3_nt: TGTGCCAGCAGTGCTGACTCAGGGGCCCAGTACTTC; cdr3_aa: CASSADSGAQYF; clone_size: .; j_call: TRBJ2-5; d_call: .; v_call: TRBV25-1
cdr3_nt: TGTGCCAGCGGTGAGTCAGGGATGAACACTGAAGCTTTCTTT; cdr3_aa: CASGESGMNTEAFF; clone_size: many; j_call: TRBJ1-1; d_call: .; v_call: TRBV7-2
cdr3_nt: TGTGCCAGTAGTCCACGAAAAAAGACAGGACACTATGGCTACACCTTC; cdr3_aa: CASSPRKKTGHYGYTF; clone_size: .; j_call: TRBJ1-2; d_call: .; v_call: TRBV19
cdr3_nt: TGTGCCAGCAGACAGGGGGCGGGTAGTCAGCCCCAGCATTTT; cdr3_aa: CASRQGAGSQPQHF; clone_size: .; j_call: TRBJ1-5; d_call: TRBD1; v_call: TRBV27
cdr3_nt: TGCGCCAGCAGCGTCGACAAACTCAATCAGCCCCAGCATTTT; cdr3_aa: CASSVDKLNQPQHF; clone_size: .; j_call: TRBJ1-5; d_call: .; v_call: TRBV4-3
cdr3_nt: TGCGCCAGCAGCTTGGGGGACAGGGGAAATGAGCAGTTCTTC; cdr3_aa: CASSLGDRGNEQFF; clone_size: .; j_call: TRBJ2-1; d_call: TRBD1; v_call: TRBV5-1
cdr3_nt: TGTGCCAGCAGTTTCGCAGGGGTCTTCTATGGCTACACCTTC; cdr3_aa: CASSFAGVFYGYTF; clone_size: .; j_call: TRBJ1-2; d_call: .; v_call: TRBV28
cdr3_nt: TGTGCCAGTAGTAGGGGAGAGGGGGCCTACAATGAGCAGTTCTTC; cdr3_aa: CASSRGEGAYNEQFF; clone_size: .; j_call: TRBJ2-1; d_call: .; v_call: TRBV19
cdr3_nt: TGTGCCAGCAGCCTTGACCCGAGCGGGAACACCATATATTTT; cdr3_aa: CASSLDPSGNTIYF; clone_size: .; j_call: TRBJ1-3; d_call: .; v_call: TRBV7-2
cdr3_nt: TGTGCCAGCAGCTTGATACGAGGGCAGGGGGCCAATGAGCAGTTCTTC; cdr3_aa: CASSLIRGQGANEQFF; clone_size: .; j_call: TRBJ2-1; d_call: TRBD1; v_call: TRBV7-2
cdr3_nt: TGTGCCAGCAGGTCAGCAGGCGCTGGGGCCAACGTCCTGACTTTC; cdr3_aa: CASRSAGAGANVLTF; clone_size: .; j_call: TRBJ2-6; d_call: .; v_call: TRBV2
cdr3_nt: TGTGCCAGCAGTGAGGGTGGACTAGCGGGACAAGAGACCCAGTACTTC; cdr3_aa: CASSEGGLAGQETQYF; clone_size: .; j_call: TRBJ2-5; d_call: TRBD2; v_call: TRBV6-1
cdr3_nt: TGCGCCAGCAGCCGCGCCCCGGGACAAACTAATGAAAAACTGTTTTTT; cdr3_aa: CASSRAPGQTNEKLFF; clone_size: .; j_call: TRBJ1-4; d_call: .; v_call: TRBV5-1
cdr3_nt: TGTGCCAGCAGCCAGAGGCAGACTCGCTACAATGAGCAGTTCTTC; cdr3_aa: CASSQRQTRYNEQFF; clone_size: .; j_call: TRBJ2-1; d_call: .; v_call: TRBV7-2
cdr3_nt: TGTAATCGGGGGAACAATGAGCAGTTCTTC; cdr3_aa: CNRGNNEQFF; clone_size: once; j_call: TRBJ2-1; d_call: .; v_call: TRBV7-2
cdr3_nt: TGCGCCAGCAGCCCAAGCGCCCAGACAGGGGTTATCTACGAGCAGTACTTC; cdr3_aa: CASSPSAQTGVIYEQYF; clone_size: .; j_call: TRBJ2-7; d_call: TRBD1; v_call: TRBV4-1
cdr3_nt: TGTGCCAGTAGTAGAGGGACTAATGAAAAACTGTTTTTT; cdr3_aa: CASSRGTNEKLFF; clone_size: once; j_call: TRBJ1-4; d_call: .; v_call: TRBV19
cdr3_nt: TGTGCCACCAGTGACCCCGGGACTTTCACAGATACGCAGTATTTT; cdr3_aa: CATSDPGTFTDTQYF; clone_size: .; j_call: TRBJ2-3; d_call: .; v_call: TRBV24-1
cdr3_nt: TGTGCCAGCAGCAAAGGGACTAGCGGGAGTTGGGTGGAGACCCAGTACTTC; cdr3_aa: CASSKGTSGSWVETQYF; clone_size: .; j_call: TRBJ2-5; d_call: TRBD2; v_call: TRBV5-4
cdr3_nt: TGTGCCAGCAGTGAAATGCGGCAGGGAAGGAACACTGAAGCTTTCTTT; cdr3_aa: CASSEMRQGRNTEAFF; clone_size: .; j_call: TRBJ1-1; d_call: .; v_call: TRBV2
cdr3_nt: TGTGCCAGCAGTGAAGGTCGACTAGCGGGAGGAGCGGAAGAGACCCAGTACTTC; cdr3_aa: CASSEGRLAGGAEETQYF; clone_size: .; j_call: TRBJ2-5; d_call: TRBD2; v_call: TRBV6-1